The clone carrying this T cell receptor (beta chain) was recorded many times. Its antigen is unknown. Germline V lookup: CDR1 SGDLS, CDR2 YYNGEE. The CDR3 covers 14 residues. The ends were cut back, 2 bases at V and 7 bases at J, with 13 bases in the middle. This sample was taken from a study of CD8 T cells in ankylosing spondylitis. Study-level findings and limits: Significant enrichment of disease-linked clones was reportedly seen in matched ankylosing spondylitis synovial fluid.

MiXCR was run by TCRdb on the 5' RACE reads, yielding one entry per CDR3 protein. The sample lists about 42,000 distinct CDR3 sequences, roughly 2.5% seen once, with approximately 4.5% in the top ten. The V gene is TRBV9, the J gene TRBJ2-1, with a weak D call TRBD2 (6 bases). The clonotype was recovered from a male donor with ankylosing spondylitis or in good health (not recorded which). The sample consisted of blood, either unsorted or a sorted T cell fraction (not recorded which). CDR3 DNA sequence: TGTGCCAGCAGCGTTACCGGGAGCGGTAATGAGCAGTTCTTC. It yields the protein CASSVTGSGNEQFF.